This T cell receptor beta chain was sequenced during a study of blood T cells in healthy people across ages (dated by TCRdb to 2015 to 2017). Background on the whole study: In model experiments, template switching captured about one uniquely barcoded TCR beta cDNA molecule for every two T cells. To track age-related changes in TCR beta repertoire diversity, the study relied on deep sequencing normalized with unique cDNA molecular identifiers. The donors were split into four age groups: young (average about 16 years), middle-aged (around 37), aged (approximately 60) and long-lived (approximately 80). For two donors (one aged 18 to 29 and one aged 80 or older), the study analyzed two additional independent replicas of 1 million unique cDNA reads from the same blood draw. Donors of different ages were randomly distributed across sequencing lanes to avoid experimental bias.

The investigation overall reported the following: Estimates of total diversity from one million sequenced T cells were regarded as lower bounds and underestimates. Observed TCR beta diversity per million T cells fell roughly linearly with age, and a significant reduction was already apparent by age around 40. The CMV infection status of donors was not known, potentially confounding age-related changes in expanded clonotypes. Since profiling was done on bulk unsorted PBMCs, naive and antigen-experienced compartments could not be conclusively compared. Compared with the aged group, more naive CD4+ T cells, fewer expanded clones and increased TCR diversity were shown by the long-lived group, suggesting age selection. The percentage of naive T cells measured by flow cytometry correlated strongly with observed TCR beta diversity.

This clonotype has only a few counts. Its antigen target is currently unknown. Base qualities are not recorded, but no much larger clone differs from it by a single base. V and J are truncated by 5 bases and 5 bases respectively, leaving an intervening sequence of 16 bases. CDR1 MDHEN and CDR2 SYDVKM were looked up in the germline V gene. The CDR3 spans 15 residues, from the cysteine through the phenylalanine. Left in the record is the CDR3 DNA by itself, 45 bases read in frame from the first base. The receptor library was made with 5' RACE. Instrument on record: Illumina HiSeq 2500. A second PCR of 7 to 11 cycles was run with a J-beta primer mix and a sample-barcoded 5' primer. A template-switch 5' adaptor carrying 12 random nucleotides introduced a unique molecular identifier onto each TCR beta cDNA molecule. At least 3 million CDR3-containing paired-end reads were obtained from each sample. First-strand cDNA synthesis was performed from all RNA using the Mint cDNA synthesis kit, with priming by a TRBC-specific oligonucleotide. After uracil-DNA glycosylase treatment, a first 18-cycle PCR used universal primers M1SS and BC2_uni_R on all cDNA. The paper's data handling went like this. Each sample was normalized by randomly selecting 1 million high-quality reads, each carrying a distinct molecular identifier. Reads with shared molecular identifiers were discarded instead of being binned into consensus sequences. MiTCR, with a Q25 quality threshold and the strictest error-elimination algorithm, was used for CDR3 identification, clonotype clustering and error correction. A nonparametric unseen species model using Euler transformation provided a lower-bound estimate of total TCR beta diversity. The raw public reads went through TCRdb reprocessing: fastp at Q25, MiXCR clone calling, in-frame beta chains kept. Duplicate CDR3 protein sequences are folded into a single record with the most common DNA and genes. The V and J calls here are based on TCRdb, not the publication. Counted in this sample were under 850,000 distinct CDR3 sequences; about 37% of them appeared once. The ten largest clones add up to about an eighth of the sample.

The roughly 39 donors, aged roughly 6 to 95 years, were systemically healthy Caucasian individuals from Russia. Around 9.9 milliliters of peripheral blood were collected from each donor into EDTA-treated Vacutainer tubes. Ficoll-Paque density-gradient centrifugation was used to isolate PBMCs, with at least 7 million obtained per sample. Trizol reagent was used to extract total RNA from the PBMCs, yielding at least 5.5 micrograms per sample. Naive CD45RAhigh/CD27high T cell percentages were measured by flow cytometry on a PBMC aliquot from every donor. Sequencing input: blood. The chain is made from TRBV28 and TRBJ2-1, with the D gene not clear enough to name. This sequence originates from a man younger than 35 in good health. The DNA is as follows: TGTGCCAGCAGTCCCCAACACCTTAGAAACAATGAGCAGTTCTTC. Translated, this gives CASSPQHLRNNEQFF. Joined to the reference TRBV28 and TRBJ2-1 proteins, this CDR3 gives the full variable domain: DVKVTQSSRYLVKRTGEKVFLECVQDMDHENMFWYRQDPGLGLRLIYFSYDVKMKEKGDIPEGYSVSREKKERFSLILESASTNQTSMYLCASSPQHLRNNEQFFGPGTRLTVL.